These T cell receptor beta chains were read from a single sample in a study of cytomegalovirus exposure and HLA in healthy donors. The method was immunoSEQ multiplex PCR; TCRdb's version includes in-frame clones alone and lacks a portion of them. The sample carries 130,000 to 150,000 clones, around three quarters recorded once. Material for sequencing was PBMCs. The receptors come from a man aged 35 to 55 in good health and CMV-seronegative. Both conserved end residues are trimmed from each CDR3.

len: 11
v_gene: TRBV27
j_gene: TRBJ2-5
CDR3aa: ASSWGGQGTQY

len: 13
v_gene: TRBV6-5
j_gene: TRBJ2-2
CDR3aa: ASGGEAPHTGELF

len: 14
v_gene: TRBV11-2
j_gene: TRBJ2-2
CDR3aa: ASSRGQGAITGELF

len: 16
v_gene: TRBV19
j_gene: TRBJ2-3
CDR3aa: ASSIGGGRAGNTDTQY

len: 13
v_gene: TRBV6-6
j_gene: TRBJ2-7
CDR3aa: ASGNGGRASYEQY

len: 11
v_gene: TRBV30
j_gene: TRBJ2-7
CDR3aa: AWIHGGTYEQY

len: 13
v_gene: TRBV7-9
j_gene: TRBJ1-4
CDR3aa: ASSSWTDPNEKLF

len: 17
v_gene: TRBV28
j_gene: TRBJ1-5
CDR3aa: ASSLPPGQGGGSNQPQH

len: 14
v_gene: TRBV4-1
j_gene: TRBJ1-2
CDR3aa: ASRPVTGAQRYGYT

len: 12
v_gene: TRBV9
j_gene: TRBJ2-5
CDR3aa: ASSVGHLQETQY

len: 11
v_gene: TRBV10-1
j_gene: TRBJ2-3
CDR3aa: ASSSRLAGGQY

len: 13
v_gene: TRBV11-2
j_gene: TRBJ2-1
CDR3aa: ASSLRGTGSSEQF

len: 12
v_gene: TRBV6-5
j_gene: TRBJ2-1
CDR3aa: ASSYSGSGRGSV

len: 12
v_gene: TRBV7-2
j_gene: TRBJ2-5
CDR3aa: ATGWRSPQETQY

len: 8
v_gene: TRBV2
j_gene: TRBJ1-2
CDR3aa: ASSAGTYP

len: 11
v_gene: TRBV18
j_gene: TRBJ2-1
CDR3aa: ASSSQGSNEQF

len: 13
v_gene: TRBV2
j_gene: TRBJ1-1
CDR3aa: ASSLEQGRNTEAF

len: 12
v_gene: TRBV28
j_gene: TRBJ2-7
CDR3aa: ASSYGRASYEQY

len: 13
v_gene: TRBV12-5
j_gene: TRBJ1-4
CDR3aa: ASVMTGTGNEKLF

len: 12
v_gene: TRBV7-9
j_gene: TRBJ2-7
CDR3aa: ASSLGQSSYEQY

len: 9
v_gene: TRBV30
j_gene: TRBJ2-7
CDR3aa: AWSNRDEQY

len: 12
v_gene: TRBV2
j_gene: TRBJ1-6
CDR3aa: ASSVGRYNSPLH

len: 14
v_gene: TRBV5-4
j_gene: TRBJ2-2
CDR3aa: ASSLTGGPDTGELF

len: 11
v_gene: TRBV9
j_gene: TRBJ2-7
CDR3aa: ASSKGLRYEQY

len: 9
v_gene: TRBV5-1
j_gene: TRBJ2-5
CDR3aa: ASSFAETQY

len: 11
v_gene: TRBV7-3
j_gene: TRBJ2-7
CDR3aa: ASSLTGGYEQY

len: 16
v_gene: TRBV5-1
j_gene: TRBJ2-3
CDR3aa: ASSFRLAGGALTDTQY

len: 12
v_gene: TRBV5-6
j_gene: TRBJ1-2
CDR3aa: ASSLQGSSYGYT

len: 13
v_gene: TRBV4-3
j_gene: -
CDR3aa: ASSQGEARGREQY

len: 13
v_gene: TRBV19
j_gene: TRBJ1-5
CDR3aa: ASSPTGGGGQPQH

len: 15
v_gene: TRBV7-3
j_gene: TRBJ2-7
CDR3aa: ASSSPRTSGEPYEQY

len: 12
v_gene: TRBV15
j_gene: TRBJ1-4
CDR3aa: ATSRIQGGEKLF

len: 12
v_gene: TRBV6-6
j_gene: TRBJ2-1
CDR3aa: ASSQLGQSNEQF